The following is a T cell receptor (beta chain) sequence with its context. Its target is not known. The V and J ends lost 5 bases and 4 bases, in that order; junction bases with no gene match: 2. The germline CDR1 and CDR2 sequences are SGHDN and FVKESK. CDR3 length: 13 residues. Here immunoSEQ multiplex PCR was the method, and the copy in TCRdb shows in-frame clones only, minus some. The table lists roughly 80,000 clones, about 78% of them singletons, with approximately 3.9% in the top ten. Each patient with chemo-refractory metastatic non-small-cell lung cancer was treated with focal radiation plus CTLA-4 blockade using ipilimumab. This sample was included in a study of radiotherapy plus CTLA-4 blockade in lung cancer. Study-wide background: Among enrolled patients, roughly 18% responded and around 30% achieved disease control. Overall study results and limits: The best predictor of response was reported to be early blood T cell clone dynamics, with interferon-beta. An expansion of tumor-derived TCR clones occurred in blood after radiotherapy plus ipilimumab.

The sequencing used peripheral blood, collected from a patient treated with radiotherapy plus ipilimumab. The TCR was taken from a human donor with non-small cell lung cancer who had a partial response to radiotherapy plus ipilimumab. Some clones in this sample may be carry-over from other donors' samples. V usage is TRBV14 and J usage is TRBJ1-5, with 7 bases matching TRBD1. The CDR3, as DNA: TGTGCCAGCAGCTGGGGACAGAATCAGCCCCAGCATTTT. Amino acids: CASSWGQNQPQHF. The variable domain in full, completed from reference TRBV14 and TRBJ1-5, reads EAGVTQFPSHSVIEKGQTVTLRCDPISGHDNLYWYRRVMGKEIKFLLHFVKESKQDESGMPNNRFLAERTGGTYSTLKVQPAELEDSGVYFCASSWGQNQPQHFGDGTRLSIL.